The rows below give T cell receptor beta chains drawn from one sample of a study of CD8 T cells in ankylosing spondylitis. TCRdb reprocessed the 5' RACE reads with MiXCR, giving one entry per CDR3 protein. The sample consists of about 230,000 distinct CDR3 sequences, approximately 7.6% of them appearing once. Specimen: blood, either unsorted or a sorted T cell fraction (not recorded which). The receptors shown here come from a female donor with ankylosing spondylitis or in good health (not recorded which). Both conserved end residues are part of each CDR3. Fields, in order: V gene, J gene, clone size, D gene, CDR3 DNA, CDR3 protein. The D gene is left open where the match is weak. Clone size is not always given. Where it is, it says once, few, many or a class for expanded clones.

v_call: TRBV7-9; j_call: TRBJ2-1; clone_size: .; d_call: TRBD2; cdr3_nt: TGTGCCAGCAGCCCACCTCGGGAGGTTAGTAATGAGCAGTTCTTC; cdr3_aa: CASSPPREVSNEQFF
v_call: TRBV15; j_call: TRBJ2-1; clone_size: few; d_call: TRBD2; cdr3_nt: TGTGCCACCAGCACGAGACTAGCGGGAAATAATGAGCAGTTCTTC; cdr3_aa: CATSTRLAGNNEQFF
v_call: TRBV7-6; j_call: TRBJ2-5; clone_size: many; d_call: TRBD2; cdr3_nt: TGTGCCAGCAGCTTAGTTCCTAGCGGGGCCCAAGAGACCCAGTACTTC; cdr3_aa: CASSLVPSGAQETQYF
v_call: TRBV27; j_call: TRBJ1-2; clone_size: few; d_call: .; cdr3_nt: TGTGCCAGCAGTTTAGAGTGGGCAGGTCGAAACTATGGCTACACCTTC; cdr3_aa: CASSLEWAGRNYGYTF
v_call: TRBV20-1; j_call: TRBJ2-7; clone_size: many; d_call: .; cdr3_nt: TGCAGTGCTAGTCACAGGGACGAGCAGTACTTC; cdr3_aa: CSASHRDEQYF
v_call: TRBV5-1; j_call: TRBJ1-1; clone_size: many; d_call: .; cdr3_nt: TGCGCCAGCAGCATTCGAGGGATGAACACTGAAGCTTTCTTT; cdr3_aa: CASSIRGMNTEAFF
v_call: TRBV6-1; j_call: TRBJ1-1; clone_size: many; d_call: .; cdr3_nt: TGTGCCAGCAAACACGGGGATAGGAACACTGAAGCTTTCTTT; cdr3_aa: CASKHGDRNTEAFF
v_call: TRBV28; j_call: TRBJ1-5; clone_size: many; d_call: TRBD1; cdr3_nt: TGTGCCAGCAGTTTACGCCGACAGGGGCAGCCCCAGCATTTT; cdr3_aa: CASSLRRQGQPQHF
v_call: TRBV5-6; j_call: TRBJ1-6; clone_size: many; d_call: .; cdr3_nt: TGTGCCAGCAGTATTGACGGGTATAATTCACCCCTCCACTTT; cdr3_aa: CASSIDGYNSPLHF
v_call: TRBV2; j_call: TRBJ2-6; clone_size: many; d_call: .; cdr3_nt: TGTGCCAGCAGCAAGGCGGGCTCTGGGGCCAACGTCCTGACTTTC; cdr3_aa: CASSKAGSGANVLTF
v_call: TRBV20-1; j_call: TRBJ2-7; clone_size: many; d_call: .; cdr3_nt: TGCAGTGCTAGGGGTTGGCATGCCTACGAGCAGTACTTC; cdr3_aa: CSARGWHAYEQYF
v_call: TRBV20-1; j_call: TRBJ2-1; clone_size: many; d_call: TRBD2; cdr3_nt: TGCAGTGCTACCAGCGGGAGATGGGGCAATGAGCAGTTCTTC; cdr3_aa: CSATSGRWGNEQFF
v_call: TRBV15; j_call: TRBJ1-2; clone_size: many; d_call: TRBD1; cdr3_nt: TGTGCCACCAGCAGGGACAGGATCTATGGCTACACCTTC; cdr3_aa: CATSRDRIYGYTF
v_call: TRBV10-3; j_call: TRBJ2-3; clone_size: few; d_call: TRBD1; cdr3_nt: TGTGCCATCAAGCGAGGGACAGGAGCTACAGATACGCAGTATTTT; cdr3_aa: CAIKRGTGATDTQYF
v_call: TRBV29-1; j_call: TRBJ1-1; clone_size: many; d_call: .; cdr3_nt: TGCAGCGTTGAACAGAACACTGAAGCTTTCTTT; cdr3_aa: CSVEQNTEAFF
v_call: TRBV7-3; j_call: TRBJ1-5; clone_size: many; d_call: TRBD1; cdr3_nt: TGTGCCAGCAGCTTAAAAGAAGAGGGACAGGTTGGTCAGCCCCAGCATTTT; cdr3_aa: CASSLKEEGQVGQPQHF
v_call: TRBV5-4; j_call: TRBJ2-7; clone_size: many; d_call: TRBD2; cdr3_nt: TGTGCCAGCAGCTTGCTGAGACTAGCGGGAGGGTCCAACGAGCAGTACTTC; cdr3_aa: CASSLLRLAGGSNEQYF
v_call: TRBV9; j_call: TRBJ2-5; clone_size: few; d_call: .; cdr3_nt: TGTGCCAGCAGCATCGTAGAATGGGGGACCCAGTACTTC; cdr3_aa: CASSIVEWGTQYF
v_call: TRBV7-9; j_call: TRBJ2-1; clone_size: few; d_call: .; cdr3_nt: TGTGCCAGCATCCCGGGACTTTCTTATTCGGAGCAGTTCTTC; cdr3_aa: CASIPGLSYSEQFF
v_call: TRBV11-2; j_call: TRBJ2-7; clone_size: many; d_call: .; cdr3_nt: TGTGCCAGCAGCTTAGATATAGGGGACGGCGACCTCGAGCAGTACTTC; cdr3_aa: CASSLDIGDGDLEQYF
v_call: TRBV28; j_call: TRBJ2-7; clone_size: many; d_call: .; cdr3_nt: TGTGCCAGCAGAGGACTAGGGGGATACGAGCAGTACTTC; cdr3_aa: CASRGLGGYEQYF
v_call: TRBV20-1; j_call: TRBJ1-2; clone_size: many; d_call: TRBD1; cdr3_nt: TGCAGTGCTAGAGGGGGACAGGGCCTTAACTATGGCTACACCTTC; cdr3_aa: CSARGGQGLNYGYTF
v_call: TRBV5-1; j_call: TRBJ2-1; clone_size: many; d_call: TRBD1; cdr3_nt: TGCGCCAGCAGCTTAGGACAGGGGGCCCCTAATGAGCAGTTCTTC; cdr3_aa: CASSLGQGAPNEQFF
v_call: TRBV29-1; j_call: TRBJ1-1; clone_size: many; d_call: .; cdr3_nt: TGCAGCGCCACCTTCAGGGTGGTTGGCACTGAAGCTTTCTTT; cdr3_aa: CSATFRVVGTEAFF
v_call: TRBV6-1; j_call: TRBJ2-7; clone_size: many; d_call: TRBD1; cdr3_nt: TGTGCCAGCACCCCTCCCCCTGGACAGGGTTCGTACGAGCAGTACTTC; cdr3_aa: CASTPPPGQGSYEQYF
v_call: TRBV7-8; j_call: TRBJ2-1; clone_size: many; d_call: .; cdr3_nt: TGTGCCAGCAGCTCGCGGGGCCTAGCTGAGCAGTTCTTC; cdr3_aa: CASSSRGLAEQFF
v_call: TRBV30; j_call: TRBJ1-5; clone_size: .; d_call: .; cdr3_nt: TGTGCCTGGAGTGCCACGGCTAATCAGCCCCAGCATTTT; cdr3_aa: CAWSATANQPQHF
v_call: TRBV5-1; j_call: TRBJ2-1; clone_size: .; d_call: .; cdr3_nt: TGCGCCAGCAGCTTTCGACTTCTCAATGAGCAGTTCTTC; cdr3_aa: CASSFRLLNEQFF
v_call: TRBV28; j_call: TRBJ2-1; clone_size: many; d_call: .; cdr3_nt: TGTGCCAGCAGTTTTTTCTACTCTAGCTCCTACAATGAGCAGTTCTTC; cdr3_aa: CASSFFYSSSYNEQFF
v_call: TRBV12-3/TRBV12-4; j_call: TRBJ2-6; clone_size: many; d_call: .; cdr3_nt: TGTGCCAGCTCCGGGACCTCTGGGGCCAACGTCCTGACTTTC; cdr3_aa: CASSGTSGANVLTF
v_call: TRBV7-8; j_call: TRBJ2-3; clone_size: many; d_call: .; cdr3_nt: TGTGCCAGCAGTTTTGGGACGTGGACAGATACGCAGTATTTT; cdr3_aa: CASSFGTWTDTQYF
v_call: TRBV12-3/TRBV12-4; j_call: TRBJ1-5; clone_size: many; d_call: .; cdr3_nt: TGTGCCAGCAGTTTCTCCCTTGGGGGGCAAAGCAATCAGCCCCAGCATTTT; cdr3_aa: CASSFSLGGQSNQPQHF
v_call: TRBV5-1; j_call: TRBJ1-1; clone_size: many; d_call: .; cdr3_nt: TGCGCCAGCAGCTTCCGGGAGGACACTGAAGCTTTCTTT; cdr3_aa: CASSFREDTEAFF
v_call: TRBV20-1; j_call: TRBJ2-5; clone_size: many; d_call: TRBD2; cdr3_nt: TGCAGTGCTCCGACTAGCGGGGAGACCCAGTACTTC; cdr3_aa: CSAPTSGETQYF
v_call: TRBV6-2/TRBV6-3; j_call: TRBJ2-7; clone_size: many; d_call: TRBD2; cdr3_nt: TGTGCCAGCATTACCCCCGGGACTAGCGGCTACGAGCAGTACTTC; cdr3_aa: CASITPGTSGYEQYF
v_call: TRBV10-1; j_call: TRBJ2-2; clone_size: few; d_call: TRBD1; cdr3_nt: TGCGCCAGCGGGACAGGGAACACCGGGGAGCTGTTTTTT; cdr3_aa: CASGTGNTGELFF
v_call: TRBV5-1; j_call: TRBJ2-3; clone_size: .; d_call: TRBD1; cdr3_nt: TGCGCCAGCAGCCCGGAGGGGACAGGGGCACTAAATACGCAGTATTTT; cdr3_aa: CASSPEGTGALNTQYF
v_call: TRBV5-6; j_call: TRBJ2-2; clone_size: few; d_call: .; cdr3_nt: TGTGCCAGCGGCGCCTTTGTAAAGCTGAGGGACGCCGGGGAGCTGTTTTTT; cdr3_aa: CASGAFVKLRDAGELFF
v_call: TRBV28; j_call: TRBJ1-1; clone_size: many; d_call: .; cdr3_nt: TGTGCCAGCAGTTTATCAATGGTAGGGCTGAACACTGAAGCTTTCTTT; cdr3_aa: CASSLSMVGLNTEAFF
v_call: TRBV6-5; j_call: TRBJ2-3; clone_size: many; d_call: .; cdr3_nt: TGTGCCAGCAGTTACCAGACAAATCCCACAGATACGCAGTATTTT; cdr3_aa: CASSYQTNPTDTQYF
v_call: TRBV5-5; j_call: TRBJ1-3; clone_size: many; d_call: .; cdr3_nt: TGTGCCAGCACCCTTATCCGGGACGGAAACACCATATATTTT; cdr3_aa: CASTLIRDGNTIYF
v_call: TRBV27; j_call: TRBJ1-1; clone_size: .; d_call: .; cdr3_nt: TGTGCCGGCAGTCCCGCGGACGGAATGAACACTGAAGCTTTCTTT; cdr3_aa: CAGSPADGMNTEAFF
v_call: TRBV24-1; j_call: TRBJ1-4; clone_size: many; d_call: .; cdr3_nt: TGTGCCACCGCGTTAGCTAATGAAAAACTGTTTTTT; cdr3_aa: CATALANEKLFF
v_call: TRBV6-5; j_call: TRBJ2-3; clone_size: many; d_call: .; cdr3_nt: TGTGCCAGCAGTTACTCGATCGGTCAAACTGGGGATACGCAGTATTTT; cdr3_aa: CASSYSIGQTGDTQYF
v_call: TRBV6-1; j_call: TRBJ1-5; clone_size: many; d_call: .; cdr3_nt: TGTGCCAGCGGGGGACGGGGGGGCATATGGGAGCCCCAGCATTTT; cdr3_aa: CASGGRGGIWEPQHF
v_call: TRBV5-4; j_call: TRBJ2-2; clone_size: many; d_call: .; cdr3_nt: TGTGCCAGCAGCTTAGAAACAGACACCGGGGAGCTGTTTTTT; cdr3_aa: CASSLETDTGELFF
v_call: TRBV27; j_call: TRBJ2-7; clone_size: many; d_call: .; cdr3_nt: TGTGCCAGCAGTTTATCGGGGATCACTTTCTCCTACGAGCAGTACTTC; cdr3_aa: CASSLSGITFSYEQYF
v_call: TRBV20-1; j_call: TRBJ1-2; clone_size: few; d_call: TRBD1; cdr3_nt: TGCAGTGCTAGAGATAGGGACAGACTCCTCTATGGCTACACCTTC; cdr3_aa: CSARDRDRLLYGYTF
v_call: TRBV29-1; j_call: TRBJ1-1; clone_size: .; d_call: .; cdr3_nt: TGCAGCGTCCAGGGAGGGACGAACACTGAAGCTTTCTTT; cdr3_aa: CSVQGGTNTEAFF
v_call: TRBV6-2/TRBV6-3; j_call: TRBJ1-1; clone_size: many; d_call: .; cdr3_nt: TGTGCCAGCGCCCCTGAGCTACTCACTGAAGCTTTCTTT; cdr3_aa: CASAPELLTEAFF
v_call: TRBV9; j_call: TRBJ2-1; clone_size: many; d_call: .; cdr3_nt: TGTGCCAGCAGTGCCGAATCGAGCTCCTACAATGAGCAGTTCTTC; cdr3_aa: CASSAESSSYNEQFF
v_call: TRBV15; j_call: TRBJ2-2; clone_size: few; d_call: .; cdr3_nt: TGTGCCACCAGCAGAGCCCTGGGGCCGAACACCGGGGAGCTGTTTTTT; cdr3_aa: CATSRALGPNTGELFF
v_call: TRBV5-4; j_call: TRBJ2-7; clone_size: many; d_call: TRBD1; cdr3_nt: TGTGCCAGCAGCATTTGGACAGGGGATGAGCAGTACTTC; cdr3_aa: CASSIWTGDEQYF
v_call: TRBV20-1; j_call: TRBJ1-4; clone_size: many; d_call: .; cdr3_nt: TGCAGTGCTAGAGAGCCAGTTCGTGAAAAACTGTTTTTT; cdr3_aa: CSAREPVREKLFF